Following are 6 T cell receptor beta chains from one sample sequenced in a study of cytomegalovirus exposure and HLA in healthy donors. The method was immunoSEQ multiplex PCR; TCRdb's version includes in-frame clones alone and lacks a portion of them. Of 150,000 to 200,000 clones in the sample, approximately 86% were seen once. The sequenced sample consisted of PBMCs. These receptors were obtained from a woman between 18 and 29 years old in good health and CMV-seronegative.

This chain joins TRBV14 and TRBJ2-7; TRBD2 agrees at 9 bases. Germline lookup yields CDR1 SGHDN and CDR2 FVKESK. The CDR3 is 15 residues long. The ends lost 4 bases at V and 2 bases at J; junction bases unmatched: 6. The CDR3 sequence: CASSLVAGATYEQYF. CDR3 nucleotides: TGTGCCAGCAGCCTTGTAGCGGGGGCGACCTACGAGCAGTACTTC.

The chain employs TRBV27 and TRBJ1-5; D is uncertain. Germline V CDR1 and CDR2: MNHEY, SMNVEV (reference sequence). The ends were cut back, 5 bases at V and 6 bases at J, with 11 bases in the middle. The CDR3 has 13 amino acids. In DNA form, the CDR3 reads TGTGCCAGCAGTGTGTCGGAGGGTCAGCCCCAGCATTTT. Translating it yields CASSVSEGQPQHF.

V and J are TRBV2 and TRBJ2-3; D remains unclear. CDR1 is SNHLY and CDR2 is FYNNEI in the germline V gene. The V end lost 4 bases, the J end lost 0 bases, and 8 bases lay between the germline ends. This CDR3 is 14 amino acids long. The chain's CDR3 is CASSVWQSTDTQYF. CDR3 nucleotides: TGTGCCAGCAGTGTATGGCAGAGCACAGATACGCAGTATTTT.

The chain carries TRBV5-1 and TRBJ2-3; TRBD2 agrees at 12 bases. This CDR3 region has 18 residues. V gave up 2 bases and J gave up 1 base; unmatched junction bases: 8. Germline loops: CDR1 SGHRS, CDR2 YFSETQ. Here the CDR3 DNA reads TGCGCCAGCAGCTTCCCCGCTAGCGGGAGGGCCGGCACAGATACGCAGTATTTT. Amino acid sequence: CASSFPASGRAGTDTQYF.

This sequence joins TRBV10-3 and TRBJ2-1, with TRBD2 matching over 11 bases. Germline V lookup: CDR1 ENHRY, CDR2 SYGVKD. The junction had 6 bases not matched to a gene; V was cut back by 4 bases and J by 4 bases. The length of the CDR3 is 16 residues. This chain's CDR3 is CAISGAGTSGYNEQFF. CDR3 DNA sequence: TGTGCCATCAGTGGAGCCGGGACTAGCGGTTACAATGAGCAGTTCTTC.

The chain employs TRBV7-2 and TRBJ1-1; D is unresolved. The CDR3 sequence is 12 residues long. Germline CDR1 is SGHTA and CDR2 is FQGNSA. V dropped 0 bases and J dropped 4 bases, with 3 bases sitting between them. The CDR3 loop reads CASSLASTEAFF. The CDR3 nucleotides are TGTGCCAGCAGCTTAGCGAGCACTGAAGCTTTCTTT.